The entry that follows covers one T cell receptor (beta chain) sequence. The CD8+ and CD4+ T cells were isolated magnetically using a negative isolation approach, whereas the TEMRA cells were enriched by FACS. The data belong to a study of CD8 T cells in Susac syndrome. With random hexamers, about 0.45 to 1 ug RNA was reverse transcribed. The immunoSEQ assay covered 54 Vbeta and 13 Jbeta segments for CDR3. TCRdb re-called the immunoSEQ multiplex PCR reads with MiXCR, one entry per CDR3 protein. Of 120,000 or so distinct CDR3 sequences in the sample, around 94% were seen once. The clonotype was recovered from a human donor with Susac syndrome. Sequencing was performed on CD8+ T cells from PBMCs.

The CDR3 DNA follows: TGCAGCGTCGTAGGGGGCTCTAACTATGGCTACACCTTC. Translated, it gives CSVVGGSNYGYTF. The rearrangement joins TRBV29-1 to TRBJ1-2; 7 nucleotides align to TRBD1. The CDR3 is 13 residues long. J gave up 0 bases and V 6 bases, and 4 bases lay outside the gene matches. The V gene's germline CDR1 is SQVTM and CDR2 ANQGSEA.